These 5 T cell receptor beta chains originate from one sample sequenced in a study of T cells after yellow fever vaccination. TCRdb fed the 5' RACE reads into MiXCR, producing one record per CDR3 protein. The table includes 170,000 or so distinct CDR3 sequences, around 9.3% detected once. The sequences come from CD8+ T cells sorted from PBMCs, collected 45 days after the yellow fever booster vaccination. The receptors stem from a man aged 18 to 30 who received the YFV17D yellow fever vaccine.

This clonotype turned up a few times. The chain employs TRBV5-1 and TRBJ2-1; TRBD1 or TRBD2 may be the D gene (5 bases each). The CDR3 is 14 residues long. Trimming cost V 5 bases and J 4 bases, with 13 bases left between them. In germline, CDR1 is SGHRS, CDR2 YFSETQ. CDR3 loop: CASRQETGYNEQFF. The DNA for the CDR3 is TGCGCCAGCAGACAGGAGACGGGATACAATGAGCAGTTCTTC.

V gene TRBV6-1 combines with J gene TRBJ1-1, with D hard to call. The V gene lost 1 base and the J gene lost 1 base, with 7 bases spanning the gap. Germline CDR1 is MNHNS and CDR2 is SASEGT. The CDR3 spans 14 residues. This chain's CDR3 is CASSEVTRNTEAFF. The CDR3, as DNA: TGTGCCAGCAGTGAAGTTACAAGGAACACTGAAGCTTTCTTT.

This sequence joins TRBV12-3 or TRBV12-4 and TRBJ2-1; the match to TRBD2 covers 12 bases. Trimming removed 4 bases from V and 9 bases from J; junction bases left unmatched: 7. The CDR3 loop spans 15 amino acids. The CDR3 region is CASSYLAGGPTEQFF. Here the CDR3 DNA reads TGTGCCAGCAGTTACCTAGCGGGGGGGCCCACTGAGCAGTTCTTC.

This clonotype turned up a few times. CDR3 DNA sequence: TGTGCCAGCAAAAGGATTGAGAACACCGGGGAGCTGTTTTTT. It yields the protein CASKRIENTGELFF. The chain couples TRBV6-2 or TRBV6-3 to TRBJ2-2; D is unresolved. Trimming cost V 7 bases and J 1 base, with 10 bases left between them. Looked up from germline, CDR1 is MNHEY and CDR2 is SVGEGT. CDR3 length equals 14 residues.

This clonotype was recorded many times. The genes are TRBV12-3 or TRBV12-4 and TRBJ2-7, with 8 bases aligning to TRBD2. The CDR3 runs 14 residues. The ends lost 6 bases at V and 0 bases at J; junction bases unmatched: 4. CDR3 residues: CASSLTSGSYEQYF. CDR3 nucleotides: TGTGCCAGCAGCCTTACTAGCGGCTCCTACGAGCAGTACTTC.